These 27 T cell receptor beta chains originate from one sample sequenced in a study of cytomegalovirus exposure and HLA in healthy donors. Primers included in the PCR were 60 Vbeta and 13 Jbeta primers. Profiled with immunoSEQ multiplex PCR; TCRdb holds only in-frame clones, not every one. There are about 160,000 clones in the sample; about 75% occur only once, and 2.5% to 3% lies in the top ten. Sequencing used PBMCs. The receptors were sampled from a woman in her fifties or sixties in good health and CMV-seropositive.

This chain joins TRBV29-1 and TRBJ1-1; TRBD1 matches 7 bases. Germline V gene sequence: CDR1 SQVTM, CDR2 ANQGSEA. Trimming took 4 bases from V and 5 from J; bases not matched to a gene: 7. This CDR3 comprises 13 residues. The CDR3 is CSVVRAGGTEAFF. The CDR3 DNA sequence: TGCAGCGTTGTTCGGGCAGGGGGAACTGAAGCTTTCTTT.

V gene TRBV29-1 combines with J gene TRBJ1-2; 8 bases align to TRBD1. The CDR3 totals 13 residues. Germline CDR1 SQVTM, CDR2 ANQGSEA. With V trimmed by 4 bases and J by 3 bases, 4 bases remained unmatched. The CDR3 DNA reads TGCAGCGTTGTCGACAGGGGTTACTATGGCTACACCTTC. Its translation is CSVVDRGYYGYTF.

The CDR3 DNA reads TGTGCCACCAGCAGAGGTCGGGGACACGGCGACTACGAGCAGTACTTC. Amino acids: CATSRGRGHGDYEQYF. This rearrangement joins TRBV15 to TRBJ2-5; tentatively, D is TRBD1 (6 bases). Near its end, the DNA agrees better with TRBJ2-7, so the J call may be wrong. The germline CDR1 and CDR2 sequences are LNHNV and YYDKDF (reference sequence). The CDR3 extends over 16 amino acids.

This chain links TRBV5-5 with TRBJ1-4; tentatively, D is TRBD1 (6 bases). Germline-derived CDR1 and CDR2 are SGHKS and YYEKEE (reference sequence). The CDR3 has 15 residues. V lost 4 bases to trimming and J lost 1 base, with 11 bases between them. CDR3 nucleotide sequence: TGTGCCAGCAGCGACCGAGGGGGAACTAATGAAAAACTGTTTTTT. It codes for CASSDRGGTNEKLFF. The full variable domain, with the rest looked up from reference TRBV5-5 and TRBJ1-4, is DAGVTQSPTHLIKTRGQQVTLRCSPISGHKSVSWYQQVLGQGPQFIFQYYEKEERGRGNFPDRFSARQFPNYSSELNVNALLLGDSALYLCASSDRGGTNEKLFFGSGTQLSVL.

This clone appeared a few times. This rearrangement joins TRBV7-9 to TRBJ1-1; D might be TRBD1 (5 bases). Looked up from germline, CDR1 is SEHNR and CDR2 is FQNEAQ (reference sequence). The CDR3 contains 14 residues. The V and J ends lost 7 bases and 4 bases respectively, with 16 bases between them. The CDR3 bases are TGTGCCAGCACCACGAGGGGCGGGGGCACTGAAGCTTTCTTT. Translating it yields CASTTRGGGTEAFF.

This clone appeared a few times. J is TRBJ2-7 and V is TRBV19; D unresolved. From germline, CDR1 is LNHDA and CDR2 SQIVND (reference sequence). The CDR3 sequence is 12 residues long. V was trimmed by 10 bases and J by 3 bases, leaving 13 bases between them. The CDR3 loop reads CATLGTSYEQYF. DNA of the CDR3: TGTGCCACCCTGGGCACCAGCTACGAGCAGTACTTC.

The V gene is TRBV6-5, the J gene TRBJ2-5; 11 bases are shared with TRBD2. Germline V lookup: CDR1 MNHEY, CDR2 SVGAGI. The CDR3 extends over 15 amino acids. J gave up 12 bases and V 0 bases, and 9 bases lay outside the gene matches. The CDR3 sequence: CASSYSTSGASPEYF. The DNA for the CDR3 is TGTGCCAGCAGTTACTCGACTAGCGGGGCATCCCCCGAGTACTTC.

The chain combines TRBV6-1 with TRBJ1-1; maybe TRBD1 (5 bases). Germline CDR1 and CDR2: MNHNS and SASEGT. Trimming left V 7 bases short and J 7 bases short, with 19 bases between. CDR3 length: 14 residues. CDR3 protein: CASIGVGHLNEAFF. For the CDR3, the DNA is TGTGCCAGCATAGGGGTAGGACATTTGAATGAAGCTTTCTTT.

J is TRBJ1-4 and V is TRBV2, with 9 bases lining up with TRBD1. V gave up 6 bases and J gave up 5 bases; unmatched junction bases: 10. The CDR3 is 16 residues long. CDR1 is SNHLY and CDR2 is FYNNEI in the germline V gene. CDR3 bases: TGTGCCAGCAGCGCGACCGGACAGGGGAAGAATGAAAAACTGTTTTTT. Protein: CASSATGQGKNEKLFF.

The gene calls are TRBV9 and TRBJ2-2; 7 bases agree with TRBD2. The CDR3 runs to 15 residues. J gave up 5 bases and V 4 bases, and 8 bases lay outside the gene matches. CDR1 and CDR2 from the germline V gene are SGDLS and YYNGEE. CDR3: CASSSTGGDTGELFF. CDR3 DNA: TGTGCCAGCAGCTCAACGGGGGGTGATACCGGGGAGCTGTTTTTT.

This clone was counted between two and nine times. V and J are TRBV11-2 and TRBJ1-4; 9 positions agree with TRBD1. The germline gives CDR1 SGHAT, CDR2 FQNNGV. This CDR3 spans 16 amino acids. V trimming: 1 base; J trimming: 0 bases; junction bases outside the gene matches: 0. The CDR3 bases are TGTGCCAGCAGCTTAGGGGACAGGGCAACTAATGAAAAACTGTTTTTT. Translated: CASSLGDRATNEKLFF.

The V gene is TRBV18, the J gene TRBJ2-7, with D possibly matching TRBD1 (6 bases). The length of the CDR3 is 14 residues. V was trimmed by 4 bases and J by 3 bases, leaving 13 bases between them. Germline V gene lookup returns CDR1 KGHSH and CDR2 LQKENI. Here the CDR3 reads CASSRAGQNYEQYF. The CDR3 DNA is TGTGCCAGCTCACGGGCCGGACAGAACTACGAGCAGTACTTC.

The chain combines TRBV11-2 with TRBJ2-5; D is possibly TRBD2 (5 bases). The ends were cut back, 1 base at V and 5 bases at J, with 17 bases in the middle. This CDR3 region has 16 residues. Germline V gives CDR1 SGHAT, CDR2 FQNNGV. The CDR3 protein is CASSLGERHSGETQYF. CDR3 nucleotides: TGTGCCAGCAGCTTAGGGGAGAGGCACAGTGGGGAGACCCAGTACTTC.

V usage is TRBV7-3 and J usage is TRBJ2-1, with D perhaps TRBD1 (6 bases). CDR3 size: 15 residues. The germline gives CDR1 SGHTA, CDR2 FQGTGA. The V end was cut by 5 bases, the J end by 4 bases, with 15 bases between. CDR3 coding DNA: TGTGCCAGCAGCCCAGGACAGACAAATTACAATGAGCAGTTCTTC. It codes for CASSPGQTNYNEQFF.

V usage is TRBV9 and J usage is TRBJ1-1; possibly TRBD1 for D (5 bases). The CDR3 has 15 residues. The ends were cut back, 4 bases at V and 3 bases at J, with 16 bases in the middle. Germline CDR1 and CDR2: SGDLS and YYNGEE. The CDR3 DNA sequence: TGTGCCAGCAGCCCCCGGCATCAGACAGACACTGAAGCTTTCTTT. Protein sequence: CASSPRHQTDTEAFF. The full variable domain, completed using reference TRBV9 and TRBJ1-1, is DSGVTQTPKHLITATGQRVTLRCSPRSGDLSVYWYQQSLDQGLQFLIQYYNGEERAKGNILERFSAQQFPDLHSELNLSSLELGDSALYFCASSPRHQTDTEAFFGQGTRLTVV.

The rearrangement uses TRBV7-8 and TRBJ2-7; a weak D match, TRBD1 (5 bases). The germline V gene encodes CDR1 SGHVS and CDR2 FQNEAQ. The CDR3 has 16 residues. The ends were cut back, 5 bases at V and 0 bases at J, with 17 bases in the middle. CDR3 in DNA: TGTGCCAGCAGCCAAACTACAGGAGAGCACTCCTACGAGCAGTACTTC. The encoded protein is CASSQTTGEHSYEQYF.

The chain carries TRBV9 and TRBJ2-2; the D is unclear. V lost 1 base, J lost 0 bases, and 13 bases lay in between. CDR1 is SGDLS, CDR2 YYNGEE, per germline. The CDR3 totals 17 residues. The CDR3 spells CASSVSRRFANTGELFF. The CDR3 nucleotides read TGTGCCAGCAGCGTAAGTCGGCGGTTCGCGAACACCGGGGAGCTGTTTTTT.

Here the CDR3 DNA reads TGTGCCAGCAGTGACGCGGGGCGGAATGAAAAACTGTTTTTT. It encodes CASSDAGRNEKLFF. This chain connects TRBV2 to TRBJ1-4, with D possibly TRBD1 on 5 matching bases. CDR1 is SNHLY and CDR2 is FYNNEI in the germline V gene. Trimming left V 3 bases short and J 5 bases short, with 10 bases between. The CDR3 extends over 14 amino acids.

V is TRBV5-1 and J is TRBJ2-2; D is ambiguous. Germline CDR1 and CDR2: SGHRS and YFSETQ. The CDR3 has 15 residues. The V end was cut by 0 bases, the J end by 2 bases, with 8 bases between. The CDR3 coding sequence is TGCGCCAGCAGCTTGGTGCAGGAAAACACCGGGGAGCTGTTTTTT. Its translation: CASSLVQENTGELFF.

The CDR3 DNA sequence: TGTGCCAGCAGCTTGGGGGACTACTCCTACGAGCAGTACTTC. This codes for CASSLGDYSYEQYF. V is TRBV5-6 and J is TRBJ2-7, with 7 bases fitting TRBD2. The CDR3 runs 14 residues. Per the germline V gene, CDR1 is SGHDT and CDR2 is YYEEEE. J lost 0 bases, V lost 0 bases, and 0 bases had no gene match.

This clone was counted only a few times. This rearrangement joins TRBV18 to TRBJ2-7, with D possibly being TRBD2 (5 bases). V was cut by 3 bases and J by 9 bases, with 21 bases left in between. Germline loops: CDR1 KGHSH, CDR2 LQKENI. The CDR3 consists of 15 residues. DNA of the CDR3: TGTGCCAGCTCACCCCAGAGGGCGGACCGAGCTGGGCAGTACTTC. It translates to CASSPQRADRAGQYF.

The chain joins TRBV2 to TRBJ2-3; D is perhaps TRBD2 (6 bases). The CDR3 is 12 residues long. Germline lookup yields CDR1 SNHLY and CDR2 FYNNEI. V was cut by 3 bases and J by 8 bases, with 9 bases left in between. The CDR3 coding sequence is TGTGCCAGCAGTGATGGGGACTGTACGCAGTATTTT. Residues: CASSDGDCTQYF.

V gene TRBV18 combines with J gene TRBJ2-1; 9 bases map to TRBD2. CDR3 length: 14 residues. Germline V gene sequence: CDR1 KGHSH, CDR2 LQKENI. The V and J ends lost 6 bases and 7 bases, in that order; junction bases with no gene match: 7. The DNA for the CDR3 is TGTGCCAGCTCTCAACTAGCGGGTGGGAATGAGCAGTTCTTC. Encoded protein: CASSQLAGGNEQFF.

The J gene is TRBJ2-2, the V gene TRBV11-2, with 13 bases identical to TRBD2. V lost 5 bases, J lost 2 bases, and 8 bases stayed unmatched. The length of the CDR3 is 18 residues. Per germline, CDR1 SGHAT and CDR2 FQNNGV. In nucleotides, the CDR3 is TGTGCCAGCAGCGGAACCGGGACTAGCGGGGTAAACACCGGGGAGCTGTTTTTT. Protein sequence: CASSGTGTSGVNTGELFF.

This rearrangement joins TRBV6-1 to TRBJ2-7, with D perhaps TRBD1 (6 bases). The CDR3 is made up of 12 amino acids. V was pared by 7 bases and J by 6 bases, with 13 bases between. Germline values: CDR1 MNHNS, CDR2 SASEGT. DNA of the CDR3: TGTGCCAGCACTACAGGGCTTTGCGAGCAGTACTTC. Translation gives CASTTGLCEQYF.

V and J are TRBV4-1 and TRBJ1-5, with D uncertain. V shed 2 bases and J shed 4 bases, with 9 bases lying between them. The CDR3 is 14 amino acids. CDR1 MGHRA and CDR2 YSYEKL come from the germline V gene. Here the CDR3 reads CASSQFSGNQPQHF. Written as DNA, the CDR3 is TGCGCCAGCAGCCAATTTTCAGGAAATCAGCCCCAGCATTTT.

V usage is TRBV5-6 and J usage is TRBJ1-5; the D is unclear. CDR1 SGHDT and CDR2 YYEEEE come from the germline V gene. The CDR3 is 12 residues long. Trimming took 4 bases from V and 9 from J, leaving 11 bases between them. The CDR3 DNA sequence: TGTGCCAGCAGCCCTACCGATAGGCCCCAGCATTTT. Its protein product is CASSPTDRPQHF.